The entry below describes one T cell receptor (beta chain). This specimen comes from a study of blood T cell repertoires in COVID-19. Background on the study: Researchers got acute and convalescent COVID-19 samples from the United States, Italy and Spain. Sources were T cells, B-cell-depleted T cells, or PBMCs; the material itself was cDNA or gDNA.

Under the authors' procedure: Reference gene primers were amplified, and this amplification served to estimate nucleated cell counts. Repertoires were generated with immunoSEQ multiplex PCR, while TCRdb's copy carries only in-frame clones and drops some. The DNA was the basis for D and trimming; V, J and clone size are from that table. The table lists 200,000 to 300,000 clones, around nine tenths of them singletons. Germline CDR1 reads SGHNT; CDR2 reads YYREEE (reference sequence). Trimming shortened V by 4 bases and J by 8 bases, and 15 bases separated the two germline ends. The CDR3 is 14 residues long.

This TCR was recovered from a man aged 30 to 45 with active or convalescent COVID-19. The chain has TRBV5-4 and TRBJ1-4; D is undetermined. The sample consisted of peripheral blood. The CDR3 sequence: CASSPETGNEKLFF. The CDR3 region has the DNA TGTGCCAGCAGCCCCGAGACGGGGAACGAAAAACTGTTTTTT.